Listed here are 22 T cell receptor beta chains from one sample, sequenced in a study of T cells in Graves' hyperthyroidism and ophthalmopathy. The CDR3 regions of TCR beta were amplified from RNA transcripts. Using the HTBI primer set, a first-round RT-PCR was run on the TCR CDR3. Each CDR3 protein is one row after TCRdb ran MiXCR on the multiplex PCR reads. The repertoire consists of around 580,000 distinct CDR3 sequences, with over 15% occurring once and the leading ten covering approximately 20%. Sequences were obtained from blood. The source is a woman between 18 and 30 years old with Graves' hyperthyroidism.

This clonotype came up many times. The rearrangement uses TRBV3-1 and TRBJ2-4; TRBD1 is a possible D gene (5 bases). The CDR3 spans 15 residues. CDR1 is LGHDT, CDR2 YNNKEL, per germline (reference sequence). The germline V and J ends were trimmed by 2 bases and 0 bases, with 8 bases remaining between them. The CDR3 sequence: CASSQRQIAKNIQYF. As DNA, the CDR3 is TGTGCCAGCAGCCAAAGACAGATAGCCAAAAACATTCAGTACTTC.

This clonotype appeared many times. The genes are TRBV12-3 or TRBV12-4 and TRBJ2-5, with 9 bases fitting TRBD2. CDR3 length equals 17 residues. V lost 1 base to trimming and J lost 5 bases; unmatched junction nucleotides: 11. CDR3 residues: CASSLGASGVERETQYF. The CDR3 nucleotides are TGTGCCAGCAGTTTAGGGGCTAGCGGGGTGGAGAGGGAGACCCAGTACTTC.

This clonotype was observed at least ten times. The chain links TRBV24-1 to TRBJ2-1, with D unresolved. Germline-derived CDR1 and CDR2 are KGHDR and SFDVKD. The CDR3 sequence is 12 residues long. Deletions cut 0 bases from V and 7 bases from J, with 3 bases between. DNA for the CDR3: TGTGCCACCAGTGATTTGCATAATGAGCAGTTCTTC. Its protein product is CATSDLHNEQFF.

CDR3 bases: TGCAGTGCTAGTGTCGACAGCAATCAGCCCCAGCATTTT. This encodes CSASVDSNQPQHF. The chain employs TRBV20-1 and TRBJ1-5; no reliable D call. This CDR3 region has 13 residues. Per germline, CDR1 DFQATT and CDR2 SNEGSKA (reference sequence). V shed 3 bases and J shed 1 base, with 7 bases lying between them.

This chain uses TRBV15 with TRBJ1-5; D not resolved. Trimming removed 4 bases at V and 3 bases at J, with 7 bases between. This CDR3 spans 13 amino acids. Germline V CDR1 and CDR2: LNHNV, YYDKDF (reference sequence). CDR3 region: CATSTHVNQPQHF. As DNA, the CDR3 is TGTGCCACCAGCACACACGTCAATCAGCCCCAGCATTTT. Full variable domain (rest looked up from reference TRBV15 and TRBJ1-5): DAMVIQNPRYQVTQFGKPVTLSCSQTLNHNVMYWYQQKSSQAPKLLFHYYDKDFNNEADTPDNFQSRRPNTSFCFLDIRSPGLGDTAMYLCATSTHVNQPQHFGDGTRLSIL.

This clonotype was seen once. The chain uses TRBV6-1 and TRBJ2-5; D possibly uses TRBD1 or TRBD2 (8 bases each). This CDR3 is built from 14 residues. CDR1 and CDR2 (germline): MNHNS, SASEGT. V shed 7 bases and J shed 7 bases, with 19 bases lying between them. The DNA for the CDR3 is TGTGCCAGCACCCCTCAGGGGGCGGGGGGGACCCAGTACTTC. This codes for CASTPQGAGGTQYF.

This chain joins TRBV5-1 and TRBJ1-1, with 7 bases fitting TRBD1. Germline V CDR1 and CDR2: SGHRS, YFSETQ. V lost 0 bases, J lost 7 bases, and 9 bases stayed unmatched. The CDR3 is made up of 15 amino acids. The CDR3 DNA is TGCGCCAGCAGCTTGGGACGGTCAGGGGGAGGTGAAGCTTTCTTT. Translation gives CASSLGRSGGGEAFF.

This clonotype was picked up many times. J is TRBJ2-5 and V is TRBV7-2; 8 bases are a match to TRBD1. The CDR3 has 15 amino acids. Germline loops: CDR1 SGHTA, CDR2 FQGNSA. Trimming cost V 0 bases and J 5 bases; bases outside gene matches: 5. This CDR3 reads CASSLAQGARETQYF. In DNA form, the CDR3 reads TGTGCCAGCAGCTTAGCGCAGGGGGCGAGGGAGACCCAGTACTTC.

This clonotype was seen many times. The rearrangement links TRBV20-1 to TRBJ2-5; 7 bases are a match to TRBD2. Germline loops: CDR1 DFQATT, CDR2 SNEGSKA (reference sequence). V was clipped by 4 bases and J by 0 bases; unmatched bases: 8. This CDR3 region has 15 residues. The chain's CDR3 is CSANGGSSYQETQYF. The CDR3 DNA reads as TGCAGTGCTAATGGCGGGAGCTCTTACCAAGAGACCCAGTACTTC.

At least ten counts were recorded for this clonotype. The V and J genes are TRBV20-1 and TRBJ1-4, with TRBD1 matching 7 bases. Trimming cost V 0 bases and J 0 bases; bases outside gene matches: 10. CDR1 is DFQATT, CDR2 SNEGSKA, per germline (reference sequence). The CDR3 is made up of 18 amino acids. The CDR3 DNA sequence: TGCAGTGCTAGAGATCCGTGGGACAGCCACGCAACTAATGAAAAACTGTTTTTT. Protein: CSARDPWDSHATNEKLFF.

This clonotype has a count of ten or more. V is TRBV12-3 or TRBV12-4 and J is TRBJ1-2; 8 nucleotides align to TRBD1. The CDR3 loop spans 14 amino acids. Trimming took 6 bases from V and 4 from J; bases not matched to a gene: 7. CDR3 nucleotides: TGTGCCAGCAGGGGGGACAGGCCGTTCTATGGCTACACCTTC. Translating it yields CASRGDRPFYGYTF.

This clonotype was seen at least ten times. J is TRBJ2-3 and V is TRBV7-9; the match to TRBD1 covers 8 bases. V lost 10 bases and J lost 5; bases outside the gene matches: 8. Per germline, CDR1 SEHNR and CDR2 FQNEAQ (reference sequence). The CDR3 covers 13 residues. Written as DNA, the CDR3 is TGTGCCACTATCAGCGACAGGGGAGATACGCAGTATTTT. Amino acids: CATISDRGDTQYF.

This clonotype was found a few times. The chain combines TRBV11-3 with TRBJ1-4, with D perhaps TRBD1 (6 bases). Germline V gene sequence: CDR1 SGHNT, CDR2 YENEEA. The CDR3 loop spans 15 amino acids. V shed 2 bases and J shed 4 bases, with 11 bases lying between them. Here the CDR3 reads CASSLSRGGNEKLFF. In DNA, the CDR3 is TGTGCCAGCAGCTTATCCAGGGGTGGTAATGAAAAACTGTTTTTT.

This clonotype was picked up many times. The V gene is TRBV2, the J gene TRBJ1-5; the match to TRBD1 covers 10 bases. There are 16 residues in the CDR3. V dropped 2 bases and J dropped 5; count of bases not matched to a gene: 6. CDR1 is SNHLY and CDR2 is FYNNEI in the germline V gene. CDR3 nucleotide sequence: TGTGCCAGCAGTGAATCGACAGGGGGCTTCCATCAGCCCCAGCATTTT. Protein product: CASSESTGGFHQPQHF.

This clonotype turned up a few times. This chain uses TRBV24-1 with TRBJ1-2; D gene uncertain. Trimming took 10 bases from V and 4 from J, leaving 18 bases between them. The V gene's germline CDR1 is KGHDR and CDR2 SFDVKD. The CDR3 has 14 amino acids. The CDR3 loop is CATSYPGQAYGYTF. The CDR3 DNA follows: TGTGCCACTAGTTACCCTGGGCAGGCCTATGGCTACACCTTC.

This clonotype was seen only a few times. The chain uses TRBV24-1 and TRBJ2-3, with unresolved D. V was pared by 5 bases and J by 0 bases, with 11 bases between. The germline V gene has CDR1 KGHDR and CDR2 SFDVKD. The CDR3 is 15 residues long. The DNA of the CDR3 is TGTGCCACCAGTGGCTCTGGCGACAGCACAGATACGCAGTATTTT. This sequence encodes CATSGSGDSTDTQYF.

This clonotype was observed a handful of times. The CDR3 spells CSARQGENTGELFF. CDR3 coding DNA: TGCAGTGCTCGACAGGGAGAGAACACCGGGGAGCTGTTTTTT. This sequence joins TRBV20-1 and TRBJ2-2; 7 bases are a match to TRBD1. CDR3 size: 14 residues. V dropped 5 bases and J dropped 1; count of bases not matched to a gene: 4. Germline assignment: CDR1 DFQATT and CDR2 SNEGSKA (reference sequence).

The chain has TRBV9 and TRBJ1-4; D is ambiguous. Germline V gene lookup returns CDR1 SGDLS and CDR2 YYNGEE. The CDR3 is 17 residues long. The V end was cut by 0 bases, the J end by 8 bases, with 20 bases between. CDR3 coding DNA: TGTGCCAGCAGCGTAGCGGGTGAAGGGTATGATCGGGAAAAACTGTTTTTT. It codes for CASSVAGEGYDREKLFF.

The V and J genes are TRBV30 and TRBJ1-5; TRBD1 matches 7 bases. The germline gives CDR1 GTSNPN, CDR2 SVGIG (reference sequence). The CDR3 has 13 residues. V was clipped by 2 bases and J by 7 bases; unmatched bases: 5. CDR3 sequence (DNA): TGTGCCTGGAGTACAGGGGAGGACCAGCCCCAGCATTTT. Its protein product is CAWSTGEDQPQHF.

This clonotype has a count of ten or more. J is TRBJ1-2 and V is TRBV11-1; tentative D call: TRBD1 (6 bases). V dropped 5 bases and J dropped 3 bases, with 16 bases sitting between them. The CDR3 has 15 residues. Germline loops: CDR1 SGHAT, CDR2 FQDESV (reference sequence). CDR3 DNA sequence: TGTGCCAGCAGCCCAGGGGACCCACACTACTATGGCTACACCTTC. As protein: CASSPGDPHYYGYTF.

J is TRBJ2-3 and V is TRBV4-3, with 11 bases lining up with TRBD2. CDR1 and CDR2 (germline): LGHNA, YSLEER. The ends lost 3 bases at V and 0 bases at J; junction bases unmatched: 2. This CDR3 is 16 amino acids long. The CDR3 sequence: CASSQTSGISTDTQYF. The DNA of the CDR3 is TGCGCCAGCAGCCAGACTAGCGGGATTAGCACAGATACGCAGTATTTT.

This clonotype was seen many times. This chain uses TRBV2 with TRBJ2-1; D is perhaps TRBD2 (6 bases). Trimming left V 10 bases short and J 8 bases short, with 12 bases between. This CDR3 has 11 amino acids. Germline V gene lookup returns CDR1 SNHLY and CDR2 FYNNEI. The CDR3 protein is CAKKLAYEQFF. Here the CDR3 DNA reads TGTGCCAAGAAACTAGCTTATGAGCAGTTCTTC.